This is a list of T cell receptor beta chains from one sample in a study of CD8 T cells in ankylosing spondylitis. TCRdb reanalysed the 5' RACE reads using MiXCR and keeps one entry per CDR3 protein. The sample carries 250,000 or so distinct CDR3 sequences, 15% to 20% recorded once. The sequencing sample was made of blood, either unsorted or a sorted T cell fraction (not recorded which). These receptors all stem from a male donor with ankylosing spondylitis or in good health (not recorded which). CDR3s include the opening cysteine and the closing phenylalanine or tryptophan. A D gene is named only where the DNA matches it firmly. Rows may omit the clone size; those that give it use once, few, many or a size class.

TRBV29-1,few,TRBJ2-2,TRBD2,CSVETGTSGIGGELFF,TGCAGCGTAGAAACCGGGACTAGCGGGATTGGTGGGGAGCTGTTTTTT
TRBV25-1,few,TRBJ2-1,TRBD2,CASRESGSSYNEQFF,TGTGCCAGCAGGGAGAGCGGGAGTTCCTACAATGAGCAGTTCTTC
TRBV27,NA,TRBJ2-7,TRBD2,CASWSGNHYEQYF,TGTGCCAGCTGGAGCGGGAACCACTACGAGCAGTACTTC
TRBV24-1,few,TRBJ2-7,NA,CATRGPPNYEQYF,TGTGCCACCAGGGGACCGCCTAACTACGAGCAGTACTTC
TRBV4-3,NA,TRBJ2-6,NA,CASSQDWHSGANVLTF,TGCGCCAGCAGCCAAGATTGGCACTCTGGGGCCAACGTCCTGACTTTC
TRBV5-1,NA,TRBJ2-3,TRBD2,CASSSPGGTTDTQYF,TGCGCCAGCAGCTCGCCGGGGGGGACTACAGATACGCAGTATTTT
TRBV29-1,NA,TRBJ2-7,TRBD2,CSVVTSGRAIYEQYF,TGCAGCGTTGTTACTAGCGGGAGGGCCATCTACGAGCAGTACTTC
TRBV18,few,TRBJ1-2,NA,CASSRENGYTF,TGTGCCAGCTCACGGGAGAATGGCTACACCTTC
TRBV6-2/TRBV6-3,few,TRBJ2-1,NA,CASSYVPNEQFF,TGTGCCAGCAGTTATGTTCCGAATGAGCAGTTCTTC
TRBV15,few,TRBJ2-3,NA,CATSRDDLASTDTQYF,TGTGCCACCAGCAGAGATGACCTAGCTAGCACAGATACGCAGTATTTT
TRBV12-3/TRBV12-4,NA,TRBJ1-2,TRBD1,CASSDRTGKSGYTF,TGTGCCAGCAGCGATCGGACAGGGAAGTCTGGCTACACCTTC
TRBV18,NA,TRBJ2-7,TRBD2,CASSPGRERDEQYF,TGTGCCAGCTCACCAGGGCGGGAGAGGGACGAGCAGTACTTC
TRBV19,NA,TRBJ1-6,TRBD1,CASSISSPYGRGRSPLHF,TGTGCCAGTAGTATAAGTTCTCCCTACGGCAGGGGGCGATCACCCCTCCACTTT
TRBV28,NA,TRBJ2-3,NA,CASSPTTGPEWQTQYF,TGTGCCAGCAGCCCGACTACGGGTCCGGAATGGCAGACGCAGTATTTT
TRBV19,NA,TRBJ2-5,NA,CATGELDGETQYF,TGTGCCACTGGGGAATTGGACGGCGAGACCCAGTACTTC
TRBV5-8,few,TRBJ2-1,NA,CASSPNEQFF,TGTGCCAGCAGCCCTAATGAGCAGTTCTTC
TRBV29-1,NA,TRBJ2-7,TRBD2,CSATGTSEDEQYF,TGCAGCGCCACCGGGACTAGCGAGGACGAGCAGTACTTC
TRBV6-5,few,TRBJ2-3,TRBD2,CASSYATTPGLGTDTQYF,TGTGCCAGCAGTTACGCGACTACGCCGGGACTAGGAACAGATACGCAGTATTTT
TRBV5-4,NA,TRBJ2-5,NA,CASSPEGRMPYF,TGTGCCAGCAGCCCAGAGGGGCGAATGCCGTACTTC
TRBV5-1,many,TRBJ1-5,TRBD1,CASSLGQGANQPQHF,TGCGCCAGCAGCTTAGGACAGGGGGCGAATCAGCCCCAGCATTTT
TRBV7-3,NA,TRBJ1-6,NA,CASSQNRVASPLHF,TGTGCCAGCAGCCAAAACAGGGTTGCTTCACCCCTCCACTTT
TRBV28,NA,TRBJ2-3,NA,CASSVRAVSSTDTQYF,TGTGCCAGCAGTGTCCGGGCAGTCTCTAGCACAGATACGCAGTATTTT